These 31 T cell receptor beta chains share one sample of origin, sequenced in a study of OX40 agonist ivuxolimab in advanced cancers. Assay: immunoSEQ multiplex PCR; the TCRdb copy retains only in-frame clones and omits some. The sample contains over 45,000 clones, approximately 81% of which appear only once. The sample was CD4+ or CD8+ T cells sorted from blood, taken in a trial of the OX40 agonist ivuxolimab. These receptors came from an adult with an advanced solid tumor such as melanoma, head and neck, liver or kidney cancer.

The chain links TRBV5-4 to TRBJ2-3; 9 bases are shared with TRBD2. The trim removed 0 bases at V and 3 bases at J, leaving 5 bases unmatched. The germline V gene encodes CDR1 SGHNT and CDR2 YYREEE (reference sequence). The CDR3 loop spans 16 amino acids. CDR3 sequence reads: CASSLGLAGATDTQYF. CDR3 nucleotide sequence: TGTGCCAGCAGCTTGGGATTAGCGGGAGCGACAGATACGCAGTATTTT.

The rearrangement joins TRBV14 to TRBJ2-7, with TRBD2 identical over 11 bases. CDR1 is SGHDN, CDR2 FVKESK, per germline. V lost 5 bases, J lost 0 bases, and 24 bases stayed unmatched. This CDR3 has 22 amino acids. CDR3: CASSARDRKTQVLAGVSYEQYF. CDR3 sequence (DNA): TGTGCCAGCAGCGCCCGGGACAGGAAAACCCAGGTACTAGCGGGAGTCTCCTACGAGCAGTACTTC.

The chain employs TRBV19 and TRBJ2-5, with TRBD1 matching over 8 bases. Germline V lookup: CDR1 LNHDA, CDR2 SQIVND (reference sequence). The CDR3 contains 16 residues. J gave up 1 base and V 6 bases, and 10 bases lay outside the gene matches. The CDR3 region has the DNA TGTGCCAGTAGAGGGAGAGTGGGGACAGGCCAAGAGACCCAGTACTTC. This encodes CASRGRVGTGQETQYF.

The V gene is TRBV2, the J gene TRBJ2-3; 12 bases are shared with TRBD2. V was pared by 8 bases and J by 4 bases, with 10 bases of the junction left unmatched. The CDR3 runs to 16 residues. In germline, CDR1 is SNHLY, CDR2 FYNNEI. CDR3 DNA: TGTGCCAGCTCACCTGGACTAGCGGGATGGGCAGATACGCAGTATTTT. It yields the protein CASSPGLAGWADTQYF.

This chain links TRBV4-1 with TRBJ1-5; 7 nucleotides match TRBD1. CDR1 and CDR2 (germline): MGHRA, YSYEKL. V gave up 0 bases and J gave up 11 bases; unmatched junction bases: 10. This CDR3 is built from 15 residues. CDR3 sequence: CASSQEKAGGSTQHF. The DNA of the CDR3 is TGCGCCAGCAGCCAAGAAAAGGCAGGGGGGTCGACCCAGCATTTT.

This rearrangement joins TRBV25-1 to TRBJ2-4; 7 nucleotides agree with TRBD2. Germline-derived CDR1 and CDR2 are MGHDK and SYGVNS. This CDR3 is built from 13 residues. Germline trimming cut 7 bases from V and 3 bases from J; bases unmatched to any gene: 3. CDR3 sequence: CASMGTIKNIQYF. The CDR3 DNA sequence: TGTGCCAGCATGGGGACTATCAAAAACATTCAGTACTTC.

The chain combines TRBV11-2 with TRBJ2-1; D not certain. The V end was cut by 4 bases, the J end by 7 bases, with 14 bases between. Per germline, CDR1 SGHAT and CDR2 FQNNGV. The CDR3 has 14 amino acids. The CDR3 protein is CASSSIRLQNEQFF. The CDR3, as DNA: TGTGCCAGCAGCTCCATAAGACTGCAAAATGAGCAGTTCTTC.

The chain has TRBV28 and TRBJ1-2, with 7 bases that match TRBD1. The germline V gene has CDR1 MDHEN and CDR2 SYDVKM. The CDR3 covers 14 residues. The trim removed 8 bases at V and 4 bases at J, leaving 10 bases unmatched. This CDR3 reads CASRTGVEGYGYTF. For the CDR3, the DNA is TGTGCCAGCCGAACAGGGGTGGAGGGCTATGGCTACACCTTC.

The chain's CDR3 is CASSPSGSSYEQYF. The DNA for the CDR3 is TGTGCCAGTAGTCCTAGCGGGAGTTCCTACGAGCAGTACTTC. This rearrangement joins TRBV19 to TRBJ2-7; 10 bases match TRBD2. From germline, CDR1 is LNHDA and CDR2 SQIVND (reference sequence). The CDR3 has 14 amino acids. Losses at the gene ends were 5 bases for V and 1 base for J; bases not matched to a gene: 2.

The V call is TRBV27, the J call TRBJ2-7, with a tentative D call TRBD2 (6 bases). The V gene's germline CDR1 is MNHEY and CDR2 SMNVEV (reference sequence). This CDR3 is 13 amino acids long. CDR3 nucleotide sequence: TGTGTTAGCGGCAGCGGCCTTTTATACGAGCAGTACTTC. It translates to CVSGSGLLYEQYF.

The chain combines TRBV6-1 with TRBJ1-1; D uncertain. The germline V gene encodes CDR1 MNHNS and CDR2 SASEGT. This CDR3 contains 14 residues. Trimming shortened V by 2 bases and J by 3 bases, and 10 bases separated the two germline ends. The CDR3 region has the DNA TGTGCCAGCAGTGAATCGCCCGGGGACACTGAAGCTTTCTTT. This gives the protein CASSESPGDTEAFF.

The chain joins TRBV5-1 to TRBJ2-7, with 12 bases lining up with TRBD1. Germline-derived CDR1 and CDR2 are SGHRS and YFSETQ. The V segment lost 4 bases and the J segment 7 bases; nucleotides outside the gene matches: 6. The CDR3 contains 14 residues. CDR3: CASSAGTGGEEQYF. The CDR3 bases are TGCGCCAGCAGCGCCGGGACAGGGGGCGAAGAGCAGTACTTC.

V and J are TRBV28 and TRBJ1-5; D is undetermined. With 7 bases removed from V and 3 bases from J, the gap between germline ends came to 13 bases. The CDR3 loop spans 14 amino acids. The V gene's germline CDR1 is MDHEN and CDR2 SYDVKM. For the CDR3, the DNA is TGTGCCAGCACAACTGGAGGGTACAATCAGCCCCAGCATTTT. Its translation: CASTTGGYNQPQHF.

The J gene is TRBJ2-1, the V gene TRBV5-1; TRBD1 agrees at 7 bases. Germline lookup yields CDR1 SGHRS and CDR2 YFSETQ. The V segment lost 6 bases and the J segment 4 bases; nucleotides outside the gene matches: 7. The CDR3 consists of 14 residues. The CDR3 DNA follows: TGCGCCAGCACCCCCGGGACAGAGTACAATGAGCAGTTCTTC. Translating gives CASTPGTEYNEQFF.

This rearrangement joins TRBV6-1 to TRBJ1-1, with TRBD1 as a possible D gene (6 bases). In germline, CDR1 is MNHNS, CDR2 SASEGT. V lost 7 bases and J 0 bases, leaving 15 bases between the germline ends. The CDR3 is 15 amino acids. This chain's CDR3 is CASIPRGHMNTEAFF. CDR3 DNA: TGTGCCAGCATACCTAGGGGACATATGAACACTGAAGCTTTCTTT.

The chain links TRBV2 to TRBJ2-7; no clear D gene. The CDR3 extends over 11 amino acids. Trimming removed 5 bases from V and 4 bases from J, with 6 bases in between. CDR1 is SNHLY and CDR2 is FYNNEI in the germline V gene. The CDR3 DNA sequence: TGTGCCAGCAGTACAGAATACGAGCAGTACTTC. This sequence encodes CASSTEYEQYF.

The rearrangement joins TRBV29-1 to TRBJ1-5; no firm D call. The germline V gene encodes CDR1 SQVTM and CDR2 ANQGSEA. The V gene lost 4 bases and the J gene lost 3 bases, with 7 bases spanning the gap. The CDR3 spans 12 residues. Here the CDR3 reads CSVGGNNQPQHF. The CDR3 coding sequence is TGCAGCGTTGGAGGGAACAATCAGCCCCAGCATTTT.

The chain couples TRBV10-3 to TRBJ2-7; D call uncertain. This CDR3 has 12 residues. Germline CDR1 reads ENHRY; CDR2 reads SYGVKD. V dropped 1 base and J dropped 4 bases, with 5 bases sitting between them. This CDR3 reads CAISEYQYEQYF. CDR3 coding DNA: TGTGCCATCAGTGAGTACCAGTACGAGCAGTACTTC.

Relative to its sample, this clone is medium-sized. The rearrangement joins TRBV29-1 to TRBJ1-1; 10 bases match TRBD1. The CDR3 is 11 amino acids. CDR1 is SQVTM and CDR2 is ANQGSEA in the germline V gene. Losses at the gene ends were 7 bases for V and 8 bases for J; bases not matched to a gene: 4. The CDR3 spells CSARDRGEAFF. DNA for the CDR3: TGCAGCGCCCGGGACAGGGGCGAAGCTTTCTTT. The full variable domain, in which reference TRBV29-1 and TRBJ1-1 provide the parts outside the CDR3, is SAVISQKPSRDICQRGTSLTIQCQVDSQVTMMFWYRQQPGQSLTLIATANQGSEATYESGFVIDKFPISRPNLTFSTLTVSNMSPEDSSIYLCSARDRGEAFFGQGTRLTVV.

For this clone: One junction end disagrees with the germline gene, perhaps due to a read error. The rearrangement links TRBV11-2 to TRBJ2-2, with a tentative D call TRBD1 (5 bases). The germline V gene encodes CDR1 SGHAT and CDR2 FQNNGV. The CDR3 consists of 15 residues. CDR3 sequence reads: CASNLRQTNTGELFF. The CDR3 coding sequence is TGTGCCAGCAACTTAAGACAGACTAACACCGGGGAGCTGTTTTTT.

The gene calls are TRBV27 and TRBJ2-1; D could derive from TRBD1 or TRBD2 (5 bases each). The CDR3 length is 15 residues. The germline V gene encodes CDR1 MNHEY and CDR2 SMNVEV (reference sequence). Trimming left V 5 bases short and J 0 bases short, with 11 bases between. This CDR3 reads CASSQGRSSYNEQFF. In DNA form, the CDR3 reads TGTGCCAGCAGTCAGGGACGGAGCTCCTACAATGAGCAGTTCTTC.

This clone was detected once. J is TRBJ2-1 and V is TRBV21-1; no check of the table's D call, TRBD2, against the DNA was made. TRBV21-1 is a listed pseudogene. The CDR3 runs 19 residues. In DNA, the CDR3 is TGTGCCAGCAGCAAAAAGGGAACTTCTAGCGGGAAGAGAGGCAATGAGCAGTTCTTC. It is translated as CASSKKGTSSGKRGNEQFF.

The chain uses TRBV15 and TRBJ2-5; a possible D gene is TRBD2 (6 bases). CDR1 and CDR2 from the germline V gene are LNHNV and YYDKDF (reference sequence). The CDR3 extends over 13 amino acids. The V end was cut by 5 bases, the J end by 5 bases, with 12 bases between. CDR3 bases: TGTGCCACCAGCGGTCGAGGGAGGGAGACCCAGTACTTC. This codes for CATSGRGRETQYF.

This chain uses TRBV7-9 with TRBJ2-7; perhaps D is TRBD1 or TRBD2 (5 bases each). CDR1 SEHNR and CDR2 FQNEAQ come from the germline V gene (reference sequence). The CDR3 is 13 residues long. The germline V and J ends were trimmed by 2 bases and 6 bases, with 11 bases remaining between them. The CDR3 here is CASSLKLGAEQYF. Written as DNA, the CDR3 is TGTGCCAGCAGCTTAAAACTAGGGGCCGAGCAGTACTTC.

This chain connects TRBV27 to TRBJ2-5, with D possibly matching TRBD2 (6 bases). This CDR3 is built from 14 residues. Per germline, CDR1 MNHEY and CDR2 SMNVEV (reference sequence). Trimming stripped 5 bases from V and 5 bases from J, with 15 bases between. CDR3 region: CASSRSGRPETQYF. In DNA form, the CDR3 reads TGTGCCAGCAGTCGTAGCGGCAGGCCCGAGACCCAGTACTTC.

The chain couples TRBV11-1 to TRBJ2-7, with D tentatively TRBD2 (6 bases). V was cut by 3 bases and J by 1 base, with 16 bases left in between. The CDR3 has 16 residues. Germline CDR1 SGHAT, CDR2 FQDESV (reference sequence). CDR3 DNA sequence: TGTGCCAGCAGCTTGGGGATAGCGGAGTTTTCCTACGAGCAGTACTTC. Protein sequence: CASSLGIAEFSYEQYF.

The chain joins TRBV19 to TRBJ1-5; 7 nucleotides align to TRBD1. V lost 8 bases and J lost 2; bases outside the gene matches: 9. Germline lookup yields CDR1 LNHDA and CDR2 SQIVND (reference sequence). This CDR3 is 15 amino acids long. The DNA for the CDR3 is TGTGCCAGTTGCCCCGGACAGGTCGGCAATCAGCCCCAGCATTTT. This codes for CASCPGQVGNQPQHF.

This clone showed up just a few times. Other DNA sequences from this sample encode an identical CDR3 as well. The chain couples TRBV19 to TRBJ2-1; D might be TRBD1 or TRBD2, each matching 5 bases. Germline V gene data show CDR1 as LNHDA and CDR2 as SQIVND (reference sequence). With 3 bases removed from V and 0 bases from J, the gap between germline ends came to 9 bases. The CDR3 is 15 amino acids. As DNA, the CDR3 is TGTGCCAGTAGTATGGGGGAATCCTCCTACAATGAGCAGTTCTTC. Translated, it gives CASSMGESSYNEQFF. Full variable domain (remainder filled in from reference TRBV19 and TRBJ2-1): DGGITQSPKYLFRKEGQNVTLSCEQNLNHDAMYWYRQDPGQGLRLIYYSQIVNDFQKGDIAEGYSVSREKKESFPLTVTSAQKNPTAFYLCASSMGESSYNEQFFGPGTRLTVL.

The chain employs TRBV11-2 and TRBJ1-1; D may be TRBD1 (5 bases). Trimming pared 5 bases from V and 8 bases from J, leaving 12 bases between. Germline V CDR1 and CDR2: SGHAT, FQNNGV. This CDR3 region has 12 residues. CDR3 protein: CASSPRDGEAFF. CDR3 DNA sequence: TGTGCCAGCAGCCCGAGGGACGGCGAAGCTTTCTTT.

The rearrangement links TRBV7-9 to TRBJ1-1; no firm D call. Trimming took off 5 bases at V and 5 bases at J, with 12 bases between the two ends. This CDR3 region has 13 residues. The germline CDR1 and CDR2 sequences are SEHNR and FQNEAQ (reference sequence). CDR3 DNA sequence: TGTGCCAGCAGCCAGACCGGGGAGACTGAAGCTTTCTTT. Its protein product is CASSQTGETEAFF.

The J gene is TRBJ2-7, the V gene TRBV30; D not resolved. The V gene's germline CDR1 is GTSNPN and CDR2 SVGIG (reference sequence). The CDR3 extends over 14 amino acids. The V end lost 0 bases, the J end lost 0 bases, and 9 bases lay between the germline ends. CDR3 sequence: CAWSVGGTSYEQYF. The DNA for the CDR3 is TGTGCCTGGAGTGTAGGCGGAACCTCCTACGAGCAGTACTTC.